The sample holds a few counts of the clone carrying this TCR beta chain. Its specificity is unknown. This entry belongs to a study of vaccination and CD4 T cells after COVID-19. Background on the study: Two of the convalescents were Hispanic, and the group consisted of six males and four females. Study-level points and caveats: From a median of about 20 to 40, SARS-CoV-2-reactive clonotypes increased, though not significantly.

One entry per CDR3 protein, called by TCRdb with MiXCR from the PCR reads. The sample includes roughly 25,000 distinct CDR3 sequences, around 50% seen only once; the top ten take approximately 1%. Germline loops: CDR1 MNHNS, CDR2 SASEGT. The CDR3 sequence is 19 residues long. Trimming pared 5 bases from V and 1 base from J, leaving 26 bases between. The sequence was collected from a human donor who had recovered from COVID-19. The sequencing used CD4+ T cells from blood, collected before SARS-CoV-2 vaccination. V usage is TRBV6-1 and J usage is TRBJ1-1; D may be TRBD1 (6 bases). CDR3 bases: TGTGCCAGCAGTCCGAGGGGACATAGTCGTTGGGGCCCGAACACTGAAGCTTTCTTT. Residues: CASSPRGHSRWGPNTEAFF.